In its sample, the clone carrying this T cell receptor beta chain was seen many times. Antigen specificity is unknown. The record originates from a study of type 1 regulatory T cells. Across the whole study: T-allo10 is a Tr1-enriched, alloantigen-specific CD4 T cell product made in vitro.

The CDR3 has 14 amino acids. V gave up 2 bases and J gave up 1 base, with 8 bases separating them. From the reads, TCRdb called clonotypes with MiXCR, one entry per CDR3 protein. The sample holds more than 60,000 distinct CDR3 sequences, around 49% seen once. The genes are TRBV12-3 or TRBV12-4 and TRBJ1-1; D gene unclear. Material for sequencing was cultured non-Tr1 T cells, either the whole culture or a sorted T cell fraction (not recorded which). This receptor was taken from a human donor in good health. The CDR3 nucleotides read TGTGCCAGCAGTTTATACAATTCGAACACTGAAGCTTTCTTT. Amino acid sequence: CASSLYNSNTEAFF.